These 21 T cell receptor beta chains share one sample of origin, sequenced in a study of blood T cell repertoires in COVID-19. The table came from immunoSEQ multiplex PCR; TCRdb's copy has only in-frame clones and leaves some out. Of about 130,000 clones in the sample, roughly 74% were seen once. The sequenced sample was peripheral blood. These receptors were obtained from a man between 60 and 70 years old with acute or convalescent COVID-19.

This chain joins TRBV10-3 and TRBJ2-7, with D possibly TRBD2 on 6 matching bases. This CDR3 has 15 amino acids. Germline CDR1 is ENHRY and CDR2 is SYGVKD. Trimming cost V 4 bases and J 2 bases, with 15 bases left between them. This chain's CDR3 is CAISADRAGPYEQYF. The CDR3 bases are TGTGCCATCAGTGCCGATAGAGCGGGTCCCTACGAGCAGTACTTC.

The CDR3 DNA reads TGTGCCAGCAGCGTAGCGGAGGGAAGCTCTGGGGCCAACGTCCTGACTTTC. Amino acids: CASSVAEGSSGANVLTF. The V call is TRBV9, the J call TRBJ2-6, with a tentative D call TRBD2 (6 bases). In germline, CDR1 is SGDLS, CDR2 YYNGEE. Trimming took 0 bases from V and 0 from J, leaving 10 bases between them. The CDR3 length is 17 residues.

A remark on this clone: A read error is the likely source, as a far larger clone sits one nucleotide away. This sequence joins TRBV2 and TRBJ1-2; 8 bases map to TRBD1. There are 13 residues in the CDR3. CDR1 is SNHLY and CDR2 is FYNNEI in the germline V gene. J lost 2 bases, V lost 4 bases, and 0 bases had no gene match. CDR3 in amino acids: CASSGTGNYGYTF. The CDR3 DNA follows: TGTGCCAGCAGTGGGACAGGGAACTATGGCTACACCTTC.

The J gene is TRBJ1-1, the V gene TRBV5-6; D remains ambiguous. Between the trimmed V and J ends, which lost 2 bases and 1 base, there was a span of 15 bases. The CDR3 is 16 amino acids. From germline, CDR1 is SGHDT and CDR2 YYEEEE. CDR3 residues: CASSFGDSSRNTEAFF. The CDR3 DNA is TGTGCCAGCAGCTTTGGTGACTCAAGCCGGAACACTGAAGCTTTCTTT.

DNA of the CDR3: TGTGCCAGCTCACCGGGACAGAAAGTACGCAATGAGCAGTTCTTC. It is translated as CASSPGQKVRNEQFF. This chain uses TRBV18 with TRBJ2-1; TRBD1 aligns across 7 bases. The germline gives CDR1 KGHSH, CDR2 LQKENI. The CDR3 is made up of 15 amino acids. Trimming removed 3 bases from V and 6 bases from J; junction bases left unmatched: 8.

The chain is built from TRBV24-1 and TRBJ2-5; D possibly corresponds to TRBD1 (5 bases). The CDR3 covers 15 residues. The germline gives CDR1 KGHDR, CDR2 SFDVKD. The V end was cut by 4 bases, the J end by 3 bases, with 14 bases between. DNA for the CDR3: TGTGCCACCAGTGACCTGACAGTGGGCAAAGAGACCCAGTACTTC. Translating it yields CATSDLTVGKETQYF.

V gene TRBV5-1 combines with J gene TRBJ1-1, with D perhaps TRBD1 (6 bases). Germline V CDR1 and CDR2: SGHRS, YFSETQ. V was cut by 2 bases and J by 5 bases, with 7 bases left in between. The CDR3 loop spans 12 amino acids. CDR3 nucleotide sequence: TGCGCCAGCAGCTTTAGGGGGACTGAAGCTTTCTTT. Translated, it gives CASSFRGTEAFF. The full variable domain, in which reference TRBV5-1 and TRBJ1-1 provide the parts outside the CDR3, is KAGVTQTPRYLIKTRGQQVTLSCSPISGHRSVSWYQQTPGQGLQFLFEYFSETQRNKGNFPGRFSGRQFSNSRSEMNVSTLELGDSALYLCASSFRGTEAFFGQGTRLTVV.

This rearrangement joins TRBV15 to TRBJ1-2, with D perhaps matching TRBD1 (5 bases). The germline V gene has CDR1 LNHNV and CDR2 YYDKDF (reference sequence). CDR3 length: 17 amino acids. Between the trimmed V and J ends, which lost 0 bases and 5 bases, there was a span of 19 bases. The CDR3 nucleotides are TGTGCCACCAGCAGAGATTACAACCAGGGCGGGGGGTATGGCTACACCTTC. It encodes CATSRDYNQGGGYGYTF. Full variable domain (outside the CDR3, taken from reference TRBV15 and TRBJ1-2): DAMVIQNPRYQVTQFGKPVTLSCSQTLNHNVMYWYQQKSSQAPKLLFHYYDKDFNNEADTPDNFQSRRPNTSFCFLDIRSPGLGDTAMYLCATSRDYNQGGGYGYTFGSGTRLTVV.

The CDR3 sequence is CASSQVGGETQYF. The CDR3 DNA follows: TGCGCCAGCAGCCAAGTCGGGGGGGAGACCCAGTACTTC. The V call is TRBV4-1, the J call TRBJ2-5, with TRBD2 matching 7 bases. Germline CDR1 reads MGHRA; CDR2 reads YSYEKL. CDR3 length: 13 residues. J was trimmed by 5 bases and V by 1 base; bases with no gene match: 1.

This clone has just one count. The chain combines TRBV5-1 with TRBJ2-2; the D is unclear. V lost 4 bases, J lost 3 bases, and 10 bases lay in between. Per germline, CDR1 SGHRS and CDR2 YFSETQ. This CDR3 has 14 residues. CDR3 DNA sequence: TGCGCCAGCAGCCTCTATGGAGACACCGGGGAGCTGTTTTTT. It codes for CASSLYGDTGELFF.

This clone showed up just once. The gene calls are TRBV7-7 and TRBJ2-3; no clear D. Germline V lookup: CDR1 SSHAT, CDR2 FNYEAQ (reference sequence). The CDR3 runs to 13 residues. Trimming removed 1 base from V and 3 bases from J, with 5 bases in between. In DNA, the CDR3 is TGTGCCAGCAGCTTAGTCCGTACAGATACGCAGTATTTT. This gives the protein CASSLVRTDTQYF.

The chain carries TRBV5-1 and TRBJ1-1; D is undetermined. Per germline, CDR1 SGHRS and CDR2 YFSETQ. V lost 7 bases and J lost 1, with 11 bases in between. This CDR3 region has 13 residues. CDR3 nucleotide sequence: TGCGCCAGCGCCGGGAAACCGAACACTGAAGCTTTCTTT. Protein: CASAGKPNTEAFF.

The chain is built from TRBV4-1 and TRBJ2-6; weak D call: TRBD1 (5 bases). This CDR3 spans 18 amino acids. The V end was cut by 4 bases, the J end by 4 bases, with 20 bases between. Looked up from germline, CDR1 is MGHRA and CDR2 is YSYEKL. CDR3 sequence (DNA): TGCGCCAGCAGCCCGCGACAACAGGCTGGTAGGGGGGCCAACGTCCTGACTTTC. The encoded protein is CASSPRQQAGRGANVLTF.

This clone was counted a few times. The same CDR3 can be traced to other DNA sequences in this sample. CDR3 nucleotides: TGTGCCAGCACCACCGGGGGATATGGCTACACCTTC. Protein product: CASTTGGYGYTF. The gene calls are TRBV12-3 or TRBV12-4 and TRBJ1-2, with TRBD1 as a possible D gene (5 bases). The length of the CDR3 is 12 residues. V was shortened by 7 bases and J by 5 bases, with 11 bases between the two germline ends.

The chain couples TRBV28 to TRBJ2-4, with 8 positions matching TRBD2. Germline V gives CDR1 MDHEN, CDR2 SYDVKM. The V segment lost 9 bases and the J segment 3 bases; nucleotides outside the gene matches: 4. This CDR3 spans 13 amino acids. The CDR3 nucleotides read TGTGCCAGTGTCGGGGGGGTCAAAAACATTCAGTACTTC. Translated, it gives CASVGGVKNIQYF.

The table lists this clone with a few counts. This sequence joins TRBV5-1 and TRBJ1-1, with D possibly matching TRBD1 (5 bases). CDR3 size: 15 residues. Trimming stripped 4 bases from V and 4 bases from J, with 17 bases between. Germline-derived CDR1 and CDR2 are SGHRS and YFSETQ. CDR3 residues: CASSQDRGVVTEAFF. CDR3 in DNA: TGCGCCAGCAGCCAGGATAGGGGCGTTGTCACTGAAGCTTTCTTT.

The gene calls are TRBV19 and TRBJ1-4; unclear D gene. V dropped 5 bases and J dropped 8 bases, with 9 bases sitting between them. CDR3 length: 12 amino acids. The germline V gene has CDR1 LNHDA and CDR2 SQIVND (reference sequence). CDR3 sequence reads: CASSVSTEKLFF. In nucleotides, the CDR3 is TGTGCCAGTAGTGTCTCGACAGAAAAACTGTTTTTT. The full variable domain, completed using reference TRBV19 and TRBJ1-4, is DGGITQSPKYLFRKEGQNVTLSCEQNLNHDAMYWYRQDPGQGLRLIYYSQIVNDFQKGDIAEGYSVSREKKESFPLTVTSAQKNPTAFYLCASSVSTEKLFFGSGTQLSVL.

This clone was seen a few times. V and J are TRBV5-1 and TRBJ1-3; D uncertain. The CDR3 is 13 amino acids. V lost 3 bases and J 3 bases, leaving 7 bases between the germline ends. Germline-derived CDR1 and CDR2 are SGHRS and YFSETQ. The CDR3 loop is CASSSQDGNTIYF. The DNA of the CDR3 is TGCGCCAGCAGCTCACAAGATGGAAACACCATATATTTT.

The chain recombines TRBV6-6 with TRBJ2-1, with TRBD1 matching over 10 bases. With V trimmed by 5 bases and J by 7 bases, 5 bases remained unmatched. The CDR3 loop spans 14 amino acids. Germline V gene sequence: CDR1 MNHNY, CDR2 SVGAGI (reference sequence). CDR3 protein: CASSGTGVENEQFF. The DNA of the CDR3 is TGTGCCAGCAGTGGGACAGGGGTGGAAAATGAGCAGTTCTTC.

V is TRBV10-2 and J is TRBJ1-2; a possible D gene is TRBD1 (6 bases). From germline, CDR1 is WSHSY and CDR2 SAAADI. This CDR3 comprises 13 residues. V was shortened by 5 bases and J by 2 bases, with 9 bases between the two germline ends. For the CDR3, the DNA is TGCGCCAGCAGTCTGGACAGAAACTATGGCTACACCTTC. Amino acid sequence: CASSLDRNYGYTF.

The chain is built from TRBV2 and TRBJ2-5, with D perhaps TRBD2 (6 bases). V was shortened by 7 bases and J by 1 base, with 13 bases between the two germline ends. Germline V gene lookup returns CDR1 SNHLY and CDR2 FYNNEI. The CDR3 runs 14 residues. The CDR3 sequence: CASMDRETQETQYF. CDR3 bases: TGTGCCAGCATGGACCGGGAGACCCAAGAGACCCAGTACTTC.